The 7 T cell receptor beta chains presented below share a single source sample, sequenced in a study of T cell responses to AZD1222 COVID-19 vaccine (dated by TCRdb to the early 2020s). Library generation was performed with the immunoSEQ multiplex PCR assay. Entries here come from immuneACCESS through TCRdb and include only in-frame sequences with V and J called. Some clones fail to appear in such tables; in the studies checked, an unresolved V gene covers under half of the shortfall, and the cause of the remainder is unknown. The sample table contains about 170,000 clones; only one count was recorded for approximately 92% of them. Of the sample, approximately 2.5% is held by the ten largest clones. The time point label on this specimen signifies: baseline before first vaccination. This material consisted of peripheral blood, taken on day 0 of AZD1222 vaccination. The receptors were gathered from an adult in good health.

This chain connects TRBV24-1 to TRBJ1-2, with D tentatively TRBD1 (6 bases). The CDR3 spans 13 residues. Germline V gene lookup returns CDR1 KGHDR and CDR2 SFDVKD. Trimming shortened V by 11 bases and J by 2 bases, and 14 bases separated the two germline ends. The CDR3 loop is CAISAGGNYGYTF. The DNA for the CDR3 is TGTGCCATCTCGGCGGGGGGCAACTATGGCTACACCTTC.

The rearrangement joins TRBV2 to TRBJ2-3, with TRBD2 matching 12 bases. This CDR3 contains 15 residues. Looked up from germline, CDR1 is SNHLY and CDR2 is FYNNEI. Trimming took 8 bases from V and 4 from J; bases not matched to a gene: 7. The CDR3 spells CASGASGRVADTQYF. Here the CDR3 DNA reads TGTGCCAGCGGGGCTAGCGGGAGGGTAGCAGATACGCAGTATTTT.

The CDR3 DNA reads as TGTGCCACCAGCCCTTTGTCAACTAATGAAAAACTGTTTTTT. Its protein product is CATSPLSTNEKLFF. The rearrangement links TRBV15 to TRBJ1-4, with no clear D. The CDR3 covers 14 residues. V was pared by 5 bases and J by 0 bases, with 7 bases between. Germline CDR1 LNHNV, CDR2 YYDKDF (reference sequence).

The chain links TRBV19 to TRBJ2-3, with 14 bases that match TRBD2. Germline V gene sequence: CDR1 LNHDA, CDR2 SQIVND (reference sequence). The CDR3 is made up of 19 amino acids. The V and J ends lost 4 bases and 0 bases, in that order; junction bases with no gene match: 9. The CDR3 protein is CASSTPGTSGGNSTDTQYF. As DNA, the CDR3 is TGTGCCAGTAGTACCCCAGGGACTAGCGGGGGAAATAGCACAGATACGCAGTATTTT.

The chain uses TRBV19 and TRBJ1-2; the match to TRBD1 covers 7 bases. This CDR3 is built from 12 residues. V lost 7 bases, J lost 6 bases, and 5 bases stayed unmatched. The germline CDR1 and CDR2 sequences are LNHDA and SQIVND (reference sequence). For the CDR3, the DNA is TGTGCCAGTAACCAGGGGGTCGATGGCTACACCTTC. This gives the protein CASNQGVDGYTF.

CDR3 sequence reads: CAAHGGGNTEAFF. CDR3 sequence (DNA): TGTGCCGCGCACGGGGGCGGGAACACTGAAGCTTTCTTT. The chain combines TRBV7-9 with TRBJ1-1; D is possibly TRBD1 (6 bases). Germline lookup yields CDR1 SEHNR and CDR2 FQNEAQ (reference sequence). V lost 11 bases, J lost 1 base, and 14 bases lay in between. The CDR3 is made up of 13 amino acids.

The CDR3 sequence is CASGRVRETDEQYF. The CDR3 coding sequence is TGTGCCAGCGGGAGGGTGCGGGAGACCGACGAGCAGTACTTC. The genes are TRBV27 and TRBJ2-7; 7 positions match TRBD2. Germline values: CDR1 MNHEY, CDR2 SMNVEV (reference sequence). This CDR3 has 14 residues. The ends lost 8 bases at V and 5 bases at J; junction bases unmatched: 12.